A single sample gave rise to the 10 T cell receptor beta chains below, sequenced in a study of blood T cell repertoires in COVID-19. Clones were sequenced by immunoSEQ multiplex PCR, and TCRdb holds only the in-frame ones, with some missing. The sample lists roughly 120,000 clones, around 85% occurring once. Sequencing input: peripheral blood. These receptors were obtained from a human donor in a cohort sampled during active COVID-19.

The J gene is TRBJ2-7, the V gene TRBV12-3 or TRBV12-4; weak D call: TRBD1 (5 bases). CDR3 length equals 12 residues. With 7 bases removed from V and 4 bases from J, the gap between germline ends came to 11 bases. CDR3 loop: CASTRGGYEQYF. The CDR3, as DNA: TGTGCCAGCACTAGGGGTGGATACGAGCAGTACTTC.

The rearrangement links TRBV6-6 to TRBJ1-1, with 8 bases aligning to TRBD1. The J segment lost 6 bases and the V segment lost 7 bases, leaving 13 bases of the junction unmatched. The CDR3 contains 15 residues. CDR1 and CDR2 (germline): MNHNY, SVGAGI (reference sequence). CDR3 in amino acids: CASINGAGGISEAFF. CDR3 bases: TGTGCCAGCATCAACGGGGCAGGGGGCATCTCTGAAGCTTTCTTT.

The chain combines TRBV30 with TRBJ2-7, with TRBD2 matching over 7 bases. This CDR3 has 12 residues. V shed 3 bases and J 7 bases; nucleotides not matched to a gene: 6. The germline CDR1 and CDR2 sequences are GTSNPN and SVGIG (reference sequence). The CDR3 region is CAWSHGLDEQYF. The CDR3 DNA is TGTGCCTGGAGCCATGGACTAGATGAGCAGTACTTC.

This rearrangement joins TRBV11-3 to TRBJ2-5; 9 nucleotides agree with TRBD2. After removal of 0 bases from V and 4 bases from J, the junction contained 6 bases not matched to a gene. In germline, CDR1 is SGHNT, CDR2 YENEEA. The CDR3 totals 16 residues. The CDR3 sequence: CASSLDGAGGRETQYF. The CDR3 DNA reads TGTGCCAGCAGCTTAGATGGGGCGGGGGGGCGAGAGACCCAGTACTTC.

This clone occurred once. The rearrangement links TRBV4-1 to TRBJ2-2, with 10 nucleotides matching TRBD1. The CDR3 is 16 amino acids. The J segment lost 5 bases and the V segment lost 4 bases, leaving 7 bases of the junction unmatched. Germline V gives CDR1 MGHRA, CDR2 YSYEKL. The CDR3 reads CASSPGQGRGTGELFF. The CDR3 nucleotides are TGCGCCAGCAGCCCGGGACAGGGGAGAGGAACCGGGGAGCTGTTTTTT.

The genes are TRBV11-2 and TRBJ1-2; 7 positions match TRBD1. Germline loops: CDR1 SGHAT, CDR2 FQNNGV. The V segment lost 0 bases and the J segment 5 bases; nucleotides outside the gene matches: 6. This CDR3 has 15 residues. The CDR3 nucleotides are TGTGCCAGCAGCTTAGATCAGGGGGTGATTTATGGCTACACCTTC. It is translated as CASSLDQGVIYGYTF.

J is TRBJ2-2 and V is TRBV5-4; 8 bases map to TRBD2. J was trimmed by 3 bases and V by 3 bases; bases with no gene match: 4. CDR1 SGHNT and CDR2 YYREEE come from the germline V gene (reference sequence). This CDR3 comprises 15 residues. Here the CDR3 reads CASSSGGAYTGELFF. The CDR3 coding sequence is TGTGCCAGCAGCTCCGGGGGGGCCTACACCGGGGAGCTGTTTTTT.

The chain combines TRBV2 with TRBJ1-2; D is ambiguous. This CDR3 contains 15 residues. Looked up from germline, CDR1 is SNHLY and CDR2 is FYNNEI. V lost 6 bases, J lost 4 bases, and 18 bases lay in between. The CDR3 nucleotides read TGTGCCAGCAGGTCGGACTCTTCAGCGGTCTATGGCTACACCTTC. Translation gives CASRSDSSAVYGYTF.

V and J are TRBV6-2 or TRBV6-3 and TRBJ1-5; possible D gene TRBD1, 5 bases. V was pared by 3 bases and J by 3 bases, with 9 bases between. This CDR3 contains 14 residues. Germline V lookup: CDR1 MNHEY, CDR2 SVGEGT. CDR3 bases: TGTGCCAGCAGTTATTCAGGGCACAATCAGCCCCAGCATTTT. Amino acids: CASSYSGHNQPQHF.

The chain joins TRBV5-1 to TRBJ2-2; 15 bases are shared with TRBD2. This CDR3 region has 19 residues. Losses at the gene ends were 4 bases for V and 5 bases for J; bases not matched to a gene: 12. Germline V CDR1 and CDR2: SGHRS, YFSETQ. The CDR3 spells CASSPGTSGGSRSTGELFF. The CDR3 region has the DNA TGCGCCAGCAGCCCGGGGACTAGCGGGGGGAGCCGGAGTACCGGGGAGCTGTTTTTT.